This T cell receptor (beta chain) was retrieved from a study of T-cell reconstitution after alpha-beta-depleted transplantation in children. Per the germline V gene, CDR1 is MDHEN and CDR2 is SYDVKM. There are 17 residues in the CDR3. The ends were cut back, 3 bases at V and 0 bases at J, with 14 bases in the middle. A TCRbeta library incorporating unique molecular identifiers was prepared. TCRdb independently ran MiXCR on the PCR reads; one entry per CDR3 protein. The table has approximately 490,000 distinct CDR3 sequences, around 13% seen once. This clonotype was observed many times. The chain uses TRBV28 and TRBJ2-2, with D unclear. The sequences come from PBMCs from the stem cell graft donor, collected from the stem cell graft. This clonotype originated in a human donor who donated a stem cell graft to a child with combined immunodeficiency. The CDR3 loop reads CASSLLLNPPNTGELFF. CDR3 nucleotides: TGTGCCAGCAGTTTGCTTTTGAATCCCCCGAACACCGGGGAGCTGTTTTTT.